This entry lists 21 T cell receptor beta chains sequenced from one sample in a study of T cell responses to AZD1222 COVID-19 vaccine. The repertoire was sequenced with immunoSEQ multiplex PCR; TCRdb's copy has only in-frame clones and lacks some. Of some 100,000 clones in the sample, approximately 86% are singletons; the top ten hold about 5.2%. The material sequenced was peripheral blood, taken on day 0 of AZD1222 vaccination. The receptors shown here come from an adult in good health.

The V and J genes are TRBV15 and TRBJ2-3; D possibly corresponds to TRBD2 (5 bases). Germline assignment: CDR1 LNHNV and CDR2 YYDKDF (reference sequence). V lost 5 bases to trimming and J lost 5 bases, with 17 bases between them. CDR3 size: 15 residues. CDR3 in DNA: TGTGCCACCAGCGGTGGGCCGCTAGCTGGAGATACGCAGTATTTT. Protein product: CATSGGPLAGDTQYF.

The V call is TRBV20-1, the J call TRBJ2-3, with D possibly being TRBD2 (6 bases). Trimming cost V 3 bases and J 3 bases, with 13 bases left between them. The CDR3 loop spans 14 amino acids. Germline-derived CDR1 and CDR2 are DFQATT and SNEGSKA (reference sequence). In DNA, the CDR3 is TGCAGTGCTAGTGATCGGGGGTTGACAGATACGCAGTATTTT. This sequence encodes CSASDRGLTDTQYF.

This rearrangement joins TRBV10-1 to TRBJ1-1, with D possibly matching TRBD1 (6 bases). This CDR3 contains 14 residues. The V and J ends lost 5 bases and 3 bases respectively, with 13 bases between them. CDR1 and CDR2 (germline): WNHNN, SYGVQD (reference sequence). The CDR3 reads CASSPGGLDTEAFF. DNA of the CDR3: TGCGCCAGCAGTCCCGGGGGGCTGGACACTGAAGCTTTCTTT.

The chain uses TRBV6-5 and TRBJ2-3, with unresolved D. V was clipped by 4 bases and J by 4 bases, with 9 bases between them. Looked up from germline, CDR1 is MNHEY and CDR2 is SVGAGI. This CDR3 has 13 amino acids. CDR3 DNA sequence: TGTGCCAGCAGTTTCCGGGCCGCAGATACGCAGTATTTT. Its translation: CASSFRAADTQYF.

This chain links TRBV28 with TRBJ1-2; D unclear. The ends were cut back, 7 bases at V and 8 bases at J, with 17 bases in the middle. CDR3 length: 13 amino acids. Germline lookup yields CDR1 MDHEN and CDR2 SYDVKM. The CDR3 DNA is TGTGCCAGCACCTGGCGGGTTCTAGGGGGCTACACCTTC. Amino acids: CASTWRVLGGYTF.

The rearrangement joins TRBV5-8 to TRBJ2-7, with D tentatively TRBD1 (6 bases). Per the germline V gene, CDR1 is SGHTS and CDR2 is YDEGEE. This CDR3 comprises 15 residues. The ends were cut back, 4 bases at V and 2 bases at J, with 16 bases in the middle. The CDR3 loop reads CASSARQEHAYEQYF. The CDR3 nucleotides read TGTGCCAGCAGCGCCAGACAGGAACATGCCTACGAGCAGTACTTC.

The chain has TRBV14 and TRBJ2-7; unclear D gene. V was pared by 4 bases and J by 3 bases, with 19 bases between. This CDR3 comprises 16 residues. The V gene's germline CDR1 is SGHDN and CDR2 FVKESK. The CDR3 spells CASSRYIDGVIYEQYF. CDR3 sequence (DNA): TGTGCCAGCAGCCGATACATTGATGGGGTGATCTACGAGCAGTACTTC.

V usage is TRBV21-1 and J usage is TRBJ1-4; the table gives TRBD1 as D, unverified against the DNA. TRBV21-1 counts as a pseudogene. This CDR3 region has 15 residues. The CDR3 region is CASNWDRAYNEKLFF. The CDR3 DNA is TGTGCCAGCAACTGGGACAGGGCATATAATGAAAAACTGTTTTTT.

This sequence joins TRBV19 and TRBJ2-3; maybe TRBD1 (6 bases). This CDR3 region has 14 residues. Germline lookup yields CDR1 LNHDA and CDR2 SQIVND (reference sequence). Trimming removed 3 bases from V and 4 bases from J, with 11 bases in between. The CDR3 here is CASSITKGADTQYF. CDR3 DNA: TGTGCCAGTAGTATTACAAAGGGGGCAGATACGCAGTATTTT.

The V and J genes are TRBV9 and TRBJ1-5; D gene ambiguous. The CDR3 is 14 residues long. Germline V gives CDR1 SGDLS, CDR2 YYNGEE. V gave up 2 bases and J gave up 5 bases, with 11 bases separating them. The CDR3 loop is CASSVGSLDQPQHF. The CDR3 DNA follows: TGTGCCAGCAGCGTCGGGTCTCTGGATCAGCCCCAGCATTTT.

The gene calls are TRBV7-9 and TRBJ2-2; 8 bases are a match to TRBD2. The CDR3 has 16 amino acids. V shed 2 bases and J 6 bases; nucleotides not matched to a gene: 8. Per germline, CDR1 SEHNR and CDR2 FQNEAQ (reference sequence). The CDR3 sequence is CASSLKRAGEAGELFF. DNA for the CDR3: TGTGCCAGCAGCTTAAAGAGAGCGGGAGAAGCCGGGGAGCTGTTTTTT.

This clone was detected only once. Additional DNA sequences in this sample encode the identical CDR3. The chain employs TRBV18 and TRBJ2-3; a possible D gene is TRBD2 (7 bases). The CDR3 spans 13 residues. The ends were cut back, 3 bases at V and 4 bases at J, with 8 bases in the middle. Germline CDR1 is KGHSH and CDR2 is LQKENI. The CDR3 nucleotides are TGTGCCAGCTCACCGGGGGGGCCAGATACGCAGTATTTT. Amino acids: CASSPGGPDTQYF.

The rearrangement links TRBV28 to TRBJ2-3; TRBD2 matches at 16 bases. The J segment lost 3 bases and the V segment lost 5 bases, leaving 8 bases of the junction unmatched. The germline CDR1 and CDR2 sequences are MDHEN and SYDVKM. The CDR3 spans 18 residues. This chain's CDR3 is CASSGGTSGRALTDTQYF. CDR3 DNA sequence: TGTGCCAGCAGTGGAGGGACTAGCGGGAGGGCCCTAACAGATACGCAGTATTTT.

The V gene is TRBV3-1 (or the pseudogene TRBV3-2), the J gene TRBJ2-7, with 9 bases lining up with TRBD1. The germline V gene has CDR1 LGHDT and CDR2 YNNKEL (reference sequence). Trimming at V came to 4 bases and at J to 2 bases, leaving 6 bases not matched to a gene. The CDR3 length is 15 residues. Written as DNA, the CDR3 is TGTGCCAGCAGCCGGCCCGGGACAGGGACCTACGAGCAGTACTTC. The encoded protein is CASSRPGTGTYEQYF.

J is TRBJ1-1 and V is TRBV11-2, with D maybe TRBD1 (6 bases). This CDR3 is 15 amino acids long. Germline V CDR1 and CDR2: SGHAT, FQNNGV. V was clipped by 6 bases and J by 0 bases, with 14 bases between them. This chain's CDR3 is CASSRTPGVNTEAFF. CDR3 DNA sequence: TGTGCCAGCAGTCGTACCCCAGGGGTGAACACTGAAGCTTTCTTT.

The chain uses TRBV7-7 and TRBJ2-3; 11 bases are shared with TRBD2. J lost 2 bases, V lost 0 bases, and 1 base had no gene match. This CDR3 is 16 amino acids long. Per germline, CDR1 SSHAT and CDR2 FNYEAQ (reference sequence). CDR3 sequence: CASSLASGRDTDTQYF. The DNA of the CDR3 is TGTGCCAGCAGCTTAGCTAGCGGGAGGGACACAGATACGCAGTATTTT.

The CDR3 DNA follows: TGTGCCAGCAGTTATGCCACTGAAGCTTTCTTT. As protein: CASSYATEAFF. The chain is built from TRBV6-2 or TRBV6-3 and TRBJ1-1; no clear D. Trimming removed 3 bases at V and 4 bases at J, with 3 bases between. This CDR3 region has 11 residues. Per germline, CDR1 MNHEY and CDR2 SVGEGT.

This chain joins TRBV29-1 and TRBJ1-1; 8 bases agree with TRBD1. The trim removed 4 bases at V and 2 bases at J, leaving 15 bases unmatched. Germline V gene data show CDR1 as SQVTM and CDR2 as ANQGSEA. The CDR3 extends over 17 amino acids. This CDR3 is CSVVFSPGQGINTEAFF. The CDR3 nucleotides are TGCAGCGTTGTCTTCTCTCCCGGACAGGGAATAAACACTGAAGCTTTCTTT.

This rearrangement joins TRBV3-1 (or the pseudogene TRBV3-2) to TRBJ1-2; D call uncertain. CDR1 LGHDT and CDR2 YNNKEL come from the germline V gene (reference sequence). The CDR3 is 12 amino acids. With 6 bases removed from V and 4 bases from J, the gap between germline ends came to 9 bases. CDR3 sequence: CASRDTIYGYTF. The CDR3 nucleotides are TGTGCCAGCAGGGATACCATCTATGGCTACACCTTC.

The chain joins TRBV18 to TRBJ2-5; 8 bases are a match to TRBD2. The V gene end was trimmed by 2 bases and the J gene end by 4 bases; junction bases not matched to a gene: 0. This CDR3 comprises 13 residues. CDR1 is KGHSH and CDR2 is LQKENI in the germline V gene. CDR3 region: CASSPAGGETQYF. The DNA for the CDR3 is TGTGCCAGCTCACCAGCGGGAGGAGAGACCCAGTACTTC.

The genes are TRBV7-2 and TRBJ1-6; D gene ambiguous. CDR1 and CDR2 from the germline V gene are SGHTA and FQGNSA. Trimming took off 6 bases at V and 3 bases at J, with 9 bases between the two ends. The CDR3 is 14 residues long. The DNA for the CDR3 is TGTGCCAGCAGGGGGAACCACTATAATTCACCCCTCCACTTT. This translates into CASRGNHYNSPLHF.